These T cell receptor beta chains were read from a single sample in a study of OX40 agonist ivuxolimab in advanced cancers. The assay was immunoSEQ multiplex PCR, and TCRdb's table has in-frame clones only and misses some. Of over 50,000 clones listed, 70% to 90% are singletons. The specimen comprised CD4+ or CD8+ T cells sorted from blood, sampled in a trial of the OX40 agonist ivuxolimab. The source is an adult with an advanced solid tumor such as melanoma, head and neck, liver or kidney cancer. CDR3s include the opening cysteine and the closing phenylalanine or tryptophan. A D gene is named only where the DNA matches it firmly. Size tells how often a clone was seen (once, few, many) or the class of an expanded clone, and some rows leave it out.

TRBJ2-2 | TRBV7-3 | - | TRBD2 | TGTGCCAGCAGCTCGGGGACTAGCGCAACCGGGGAGCTGTTTTTT | CASSSGTSATGELFF
TRBJ2-3 | TRBV7-8 | once | - | TGTGCCAGCAGCTTAGCGGGGGGATCAGATACGCAGTATTTT | CASSLAGGSDTQYF
TRBJ2-1 | TRBV2 | - | TRBD2 | TGTGCCAGCAGCAACCCACTAGCGGGAGAGCTCTACAATGAGCAGTTCTTC | CASSNPLAGELYNEQFF
TRBJ2-3 | TRBV6-5 | - | - | TGTGCCAGCAGTTACGGGGGCCGAGCGACAGATACGCAGTATTTT | CASSYGGRATDTQYF
TRBJ2-7 | TRBV13 | - | - | TGTGCCAGCAGCTTAGAGGTAACGGCAGAGCGCGAGCAGTACTTC | CASSLEVTAEREQYF
TRBJ1-2 | TRBV19 | - | - | TGTGCCAGTAGTATGAGGGGGGACGGCTATGGCTACACCTTC | CASSMRGDGYGYTF
TRBJ2-7 | TRBV5-4 | - | TRBD2 | TGTGCCAGCAGCCAAGATGGTAGCGGGACCTACGAGCAGTACTTC | CASSQDGSGTYEQYF
TRBJ2-3 | TRBV2 | - | - | TGTGCCAGGGCGAGCGGGCACCGCGAAGATACGCAGTATTTT | CARASGHREDTQYF
TRBJ2-3 | TRBV7-9 | - | TRBD2 | TGTGCCAGCAGCTTACTAGCGGGAGGCACAGATACGCAGTATTTT | CASSLLAGGTDTQYF
TRBJ2-3 | TRBV21-1 | - | - | TGTGCCAGCAGCAAAGGTGTGGGTCGCACAGATACGCAGTATTTT | CASSKGVGRTDTQYF
TRBJ2-1 | TRBV27 | - | - | TGTGCCAGCAGTTTATCGAGGGCAGTTGAGCAGTTCTTC | CASSLSRAVEQFF
TRBJ2-3 | TRBV28 | - | TRBD1 | TGTGCCAGCAGTCCAGACCGGGACAGGGCCACAGATACGCAGTATTTT | CASSPDRDRATDTQYF
TRBJ2-1 | TRBV28 | - | TRBD1 | TGTGCCAGCTCCCCAGGGGGCAATGAGCAGTTCTTC | CASSPGGNEQFF
TRBJ2-7 | TRBV28 | once | TRBD1 | TGTGCCAGCAGACTGTCAGGGGGCGCGATCTACGAGCAGTACTTC | CASRLSGGAIYEQYF
TRBJ2-3 | TRBV4-1 | - | TRBD2 | TGCGCCAGCAGCCTTCGGACTAGCGGGATATTTACAGATACGCAGTATTTT | CASSLRTSGIFTDTQYF
TRBJ2-7 | TRBV28 | - | TRBD2 | TGTGCCAGCAGTTCAATAGCGGGAGGTGTGGCCTACGAGCAGTACTTC | CASSSIAGGVAYEQYF
TRBJ2-7 | TRBV2 | - | - | TGTGCCAGCAGTGAAGGGGGGATGACAACCTACGAGCAGTACTTC | CASSEGGMTTYEQYF
TRBJ2-6 | TRBV7-9 | - | - | TGTGCCAGCAGCTCCCCGTGGCAATCGCTACACTCTGGGGCCAACGTCCTGACTTTC | CASSSPWQSLHSGANVLTF
TRBJ1-2 | TRBV27 | - | - | TGTGCCAGCAGTTTATCTGAGGGTGAGGGCTACACCTTC | CASSLSEGEGYTF
TRBJ2-7 | TRBV28 | - | TRBD2 | TGTGCCAGCAGCCCCGGGACTAGTCCGCTTTCCTCCTACGAGCAGTACTTC | CASSPGTSPLSSYEQYF
TRBJ1-2 | TRBV4-1 | - | - | TGCGCCAGCAGCCAATCGACGCCGCTTGACTATGGCTACACCTTC | CASSQSTPLDYGYTF
TRBJ2-1 | TRBV14 | few | - | TGTGCCAGCAGCCATTTATCCCTGACAGTCCACAATGAGCAGTTCTTC | CASSHLSLTVHNEQFF
TRBJ2-1 | TRBV27 | - | TRBD2 | TGTGCCAGCAGTAAAGCGGGAGTTGAGCAGTTCTTC | CASSKAGVEQFF
TRBJ2-2 | TRBV9 | - | - | TGTGCCAGCAGCGCGAAAGGGCAGGGGCGCACCGGGGAGCTGTTTTTT | CASSAKGQGRTGELFF
TRBJ2-7 | TRBV4-3 | once | TRBD1 | TGCGCCAGCAGCCCGATCGCCGGGACAGGGATTCAGGAGCAGTACTTC | CASSPIAGTGIQEQYF
TRBJ1-1 | TRBV5-5 | - | - | TGTGCCAGCAGCCCCGTGGGCTTGGGAGCTTTCTTT | CASSPVGLGAFF
TRBJ2-5 | TRBV25-1 | - | - | TGTGCCAGCAAGGCAGGTCAAGAGACCCAGTACTTC | CASKAGQETQYF
TRBJ2-2 | TRBV9 | - | TRBD2 | TGTGCCAGCAGCGTGAGACTAGCGGCAGACACCGGGGAGCTGTTTTTT | CASSVRLAADTGELFF
TRBJ1-1 | TRBV19 | - | - | TGTGCCAGTAGTATTATAGGGTACTTGAACACTGAAGCTTTCTTT | CASSIIGYLNTEAFF
TRBJ2-7 | TRBV29-1 | - | - | TGCAGCGTTTATTCGAAGGCCTACGAGCAGTACTTC | CSVYSKAYEQYF
TRBJ2-7 | TRBV13 | - | - | TGTGCCAGCAGCACCCACTCGACACACTACGAGCAGTACTTC | CASSTHSTHYEQYF
TRBJ1-3 | TRBV28 | medium-sized | - | TGTGCCAGCAACGACTTGACGTTGAGCTCTGGAAACACCATATATTTT | CASNDLTLSSGNTIYF